The 17 T cell receptor beta chains listed next were all sequenced from one sample in a study of early T cells in non-severe SARS-CoV-2 infection (dated by TCRdb to about 2021). To prepare the library, 5' RACE was applied. Reads for this sample came from a NextSeq 500. The public reads were run again by TCRdb, first through fastp at Q25 and then through MiXCR, and only productive beta chains were kept. Rows with one shared CDR3 protein collapse into an entry with the most common genes and DNA. Present in this sample are about 84,000 distinct CDR3 sequences, 9% to 13% of which were seen just once. The ten largest clones capture under 3% of the sample. The sample comprised whole blood. The receptor set was obtained from an adult who was a healthcare worker with PCR-confirmed SARS-CoV-2 infection or an uninfected control (not recorded which).

V gene TRBV9 combines with J gene TRBJ2-1, with 10 bases fitting TRBD2. The V and J ends lost 4 bases and 5 bases, in that order; junction bases with no gene match: 6. The CDR3 contains 15 residues. Per germline, CDR1 SGDLS and CDR2 YYNGEE. The CDR3 is CASSPSGGAHNEQFF. The CDR3 DNA reads TGTGCCAGCAGCCCGAGCGGGGGGGCCCACAATGAGCAGTTCTTC.

Ten or more counts support this clonotype. This sequence joins TRBV18 and TRBJ2-2; 11 bases fit TRBD2. J lost 5 bases, V lost 3 bases, and 5 bases had no gene match. Germline CDR1 KGHSH, CDR2 LQKENI. This CDR3 is built from 16 residues. The CDR3 DNA is TGTGCCAGCTCACCTCTAGCGGGAGGAGAGACCGGGGAGCTGTTTTTT. As protein: CASSPLAGGETGELFF.

This clonotype was counted a few times. DNA for the CDR3: TGCAGCGTTGAAGGGACCGCAGGGGGCTACACCTTC. Protein product: CSVEGTAGGYTF. The chain combines TRBV29-1 with TRBJ1-2; D is perhaps TRBD1 (5 bases). V was pared by 1 base and J by 8 bases, with 11 bases between. This CDR3 is built from 12 residues. Germline V gene data show CDR1 as SQVTM and CDR2 as ANQGSEA.

The sample holds many counts of this clonotype. The chain joins TRBV12-3 or TRBV12-4 to TRBJ2-2, with unresolved D. V was shortened by 5 bases and J by 4 bases, with 2 bases between the two germline ends. There are 11 residues in the CDR3. The CDR3 here is CASSTTGELFF. DNA of the CDR3: TGTGCCAGCAGTACCACCGGGGAGCTGTTTTTT.

This clonotype was found many times. The rearrangement joins TRBV29-1 to TRBJ2-1; 11 bases align to TRBD2. Per germline, CDR1 SQVTM and CDR2 ANQGSEA. The CDR3 runs to 17 residues. Trimming took 7 bases from V and 7 from J; bases not matched to a gene: 18. The CDR3 bases are TGCAGCGCCCAAGATCCCATAGCGGGAGGGCCCTGGAATGAGCAGTTCTTC. Residues: CSAQDPIAGGPWNEQFF.

This clonotype was observed many times. The chain uses TRBV5-5 and TRBJ1-5; 9 nucleotides match TRBD1. CDR3 size: 13 residues. Germline V gene sequence: CDR1 SGHKS, CDR2 YYEKEE (reference sequence). The ends lost 7 bases at V and 3 bases at J; junction bases unmatched: 2. The CDR3 DNA sequence: TGTGCCAGCGGGGACAGGGCCAATCAGCCCCAGCATTTT. It yields the protein CASGDRANQPQHF. The complete variable domain, with remaining parts taken from reference TRBV5-5 and TRBJ1-5, reads DAGVTQSPTHLIKTRGQQVTLRCSPISGHKSVSWYQQVLGQGPQFIFQYYEKEERGRGNFPDRFSARQFPNYSSELNVNALLLGDSALYLCASGDRANQPQHFGDGTRLSIL.

The J gene is TRBJ2-7, the V gene TRBV6-6; perhaps TRBD2 as D (5 bases). CDR1 MNHNY and CDR2 SVGAGI come from the germline V gene (reference sequence). V lost 7 bases and J 2 bases, leaving 12 bases between the germline ends. The length of the CDR3 is 13 residues. The CDR3 region has the DNA TGTGCCAGCACCGCGGGCAGTACCTACGAGCAGTACTTC. It codes for CASTAGSTYEQYF.

This clonotype was found many times. J is TRBJ2-7 and V is TRBV5-1; tentative D call: TRBD2 (7 bases). CDR1 and CDR2 from the germline V gene are SGHRS and YFSETQ. V lost 4 bases to trimming and J lost 1 base, with 15 bases between them. The CDR3 consists of 15 residues. CDR3 amino acids: CASSSVGGLSYEQYF. DNA of the CDR3: TGCGCCAGCAGCAGCGTCGGGGGGCTGTCCTACGAGCAGTACTTC.

The V gene is TRBV11-3, the J gene TRBJ2-4; a weak D match, TRBD2 (5 bases). Trimming left V 1 base short and J 2 bases short, with 12 bases between. The CDR3 consists of 16 residues. CDR1 is SGHNT and CDR2 is YENEEA in the germline V gene. The CDR3 DNA is TGTGCCAGCAGCTTAGCCCGGGGTTTTACCAAAAACATTCAGTACTTC. It yields the protein CASSLARGFTKNIQYF.

This chain links TRBV6-2 or TRBV6-3 with TRBJ2-2; D not resolved. Germline loops: CDR1 MNHEY, CDR2 SVGEGT. V gave up 0 bases and J gave up 7 bases, with 9 bases separating them. The CDR3 consists of 14 residues. Here the CDR3 reads CASSYSRGDGELFF. Here the CDR3 DNA reads TGTGCCAGCAGTTACTCGAGAGGCGACGGGGAGCTGTTTTTT.

The gene calls are TRBV19 and TRBJ2-4, with D maybe TRBD2 (6 bases). This CDR3 spans 15 amino acids. Germline V gene data show CDR1 as LNHDA and CDR2 as SQIVND (reference sequence). The V and J ends lost 6 bases and 0 bases respectively, with 12 bases between them. CDR3 DNA: TGTGCCAGTAGGGGGACTGATATAGCCAAAAACATTCAGTACTTC. Its translation is CASRGTDIAKNIQYF.

This clonotype was seen at least ten times. The CDR3 loop reads CASSQRQGDNSPLHF. The CDR3 bases are TGCGCCAGCAGCCAAAGACAGGGGGATAATTCACCCCTCCACTTT. The chain uses TRBV5-1 and TRBJ1-6; 9 bases agree with TRBD1. The CDR3 spans 15 residues. Trimming at V came to 4 bases and at J to 5 bases, leaving 4 bases not matched to a gene. Looked up from germline, CDR1 is SGHRS and CDR2 is YFSETQ.

The gene calls are TRBV11-2 and TRBJ2-7; tentatively, D is TRBD1 (6 bases). Trimming pared 3 bases from V and 4 bases from J, leaving 19 bases between. The CDR3 has 16 amino acids. The germline V gene has CDR1 SGHAT and CDR2 FQNNGV. The chain's CDR3 is CASSLPWDKMSYEQYF. The CDR3 DNA is TGTGCCAGCAGCTTGCCCTGGGACAAAATGTCATACGAGCAGTACTTC.

In this sample, this clonotype turned up many times. The chain is built from TRBV5-5 and TRBJ1-5; no reliable D call. The germline V gene has CDR1 SGHKS and CDR2 YYEKEE (reference sequence). Between the trimmed V and J ends, which lost 4 bases and 3 bases, there was a span of 14 bases. CDR3 size: 15 residues. In DNA, the CDR3 is TGTGCCAGCAGCCTGGGAGGGATCGACAATCAGCCCCAGCATTTT. Its protein is CASSLGGIDNQPQHF.

This chain links TRBV20-1 with TRBJ2-5; TRBD2 agrees at 9 bases. V lost 6 bases to trimming and J lost 2 bases; unmatched junction nucleotides: 4. The CDR3 is 13 residues long. Germline loops: CDR1 DFQATT, CDR2 SNEGSKA (reference sequence). CDR3 sequence: CSASLAGQETQYF. As DNA, the CDR3 is TGCAGTGCATCCCTAGCGGGACAAGAGACCCAGTACTTC.

V is TRBV5-1 and J is TRBJ1-4; 8 nucleotides match TRBD1. V trimming: 0 bases; J trimming: 3 bases; junction bases outside the gene matches: 7. The CDR3 is 17 amino acids. CDR1 SGHRS and CDR2 YFSETQ come from the germline V gene. CDR3 region: CASSLGPGGIANEKLFF. The CDR3 DNA reads TGCGCCAGCAGCTTGGGGCCAGGGGGCATCGCTAATGAAAAACTGTTTTTT.

This clonotype has ten or more counts. This rearrangement joins TRBV24-1 to TRBJ2-1, with 10 bases lining up with TRBD1. Germline trimming cut 4 bases from V and 0 bases from J; bases unmatched to any gene: 8. The CDR3 extends over 18 amino acids. Per germline, CDR1 KGHDR and CDR2 SFDVKD. CDR3 sequence reads: CATSDSPGQGSSYNEQFF. The CDR3 bases are TGTGCCACCAGTGACTCACCGGGACAGGGGAGCTCCTACAATGAGCAGTTCTTC.